These 17 T cell receptor beta chains came from one sample sequenced in a study of blood T cell repertoires in COVID-19. The protocol was immunoSEQ multiplex PCR, while the TCRdb copy is restricted to in-frame clones and leaves out a portion. This repertoire shows fewer than 350,000 clones, more than 75% found once; its top ten account for about 2.3%. The sequenced sample was PBMCs or T cells enriched from blood (not recorded which). The receptors here all came from a woman between 40 and 50 years old with acute COVID-19.

Concerning this clone: The junction does not match germline at one end; this may be a read error. The chain uses TRBV2 and TRBJ1-4; 8 positions agree with TRBD1. The CDR3 has 13 amino acids. Germline CDR1 is SNHLY and CDR2 is FYNNEI. CDR3 coding DNA: TGTGCCAGCAGTGTCTTCGACCTTACAGGGGGAGTTTTT. Residues: CASSVFDLTGGVF.

CDR3 residues: CASSFGGAYEQYF. Written as DNA, the CDR3 is TGTGCCAGCAGCTTTGGCGGGGCCTACGAGCAGTACTTC. The V and J genes are TRBV7-9 and TRBJ2-7, with D maybe TRBD2 (6 bases). CDR1 is SEHNR and CDR2 is FQNEAQ in the germline V gene (reference sequence). Trimming stripped 3 bases from V and 2 bases from J, with 8 bases between. This CDR3 has 13 amino acids.

The chain uses TRBV25-1 and TRBJ2-1, with 11 nucleotides matching TRBD2. Germline V gives CDR1 MGHDK, CDR2 SYGVNS. V gave up 2 bases and J gave up 9 bases; unmatched junction bases: 9. The CDR3 sequence is 16 residues long. CDR3 in amino acids: CASSERELAGVSEQFF. Written as DNA, the CDR3 is TGTGCCAGCAGTGAACGGGAACTAGCGGGAGTAAGTGAGCAGTTCTTC.

This rearrangement joins TRBV14 to TRBJ1-5; tentatively, D is TRBD1 (5 bases). Trimming shortened V by 1 base and J by 6 bases, and 13 bases separated the two germline ends. The CDR3 contains 15 residues. Germline values: CDR1 SGHDN, CDR2 FVKESK. CDR3 in amino acids: CASSQVLGQGQPQHF. DNA of the CDR3: TGTGCCAGCAGCCAAGTTCTAGGGCAGGGTCAGCCCCAGCATTTT.

J is TRBJ2-3 and V is TRBV7-3; 11 bases line up with TRBD2. Trimming removed 1 base from V and 1 base from J; junction bases left unmatched: 1. Germline-derived CDR1 and CDR2 are SGHTA and FQGTGA. The CDR3 runs 16 residues. CDR3 bases: TGTGCCAGCAGCTTAATAGCGGGGGGGGGCACAGATACGCAGTATTTT. This gives the protein CASSLIAGGGTDTQYF.

This sequence joins TRBV14 and TRBJ2-5, with TRBD2 matching 10 bases. Germline V gene sequence: CDR1 SGHDN, CDR2 FVKESK. The ends lost 4 bases at V and 1 base at J; junction bases unmatched: 9. The CDR3 is made up of 17 amino acids. CDR3 in DNA: TGTGCCAGCAGCCGTCGGGTGCTAGCGGGGGCCCAAGAGACCCAGTACTTC. Encoded protein: CASSRRVLAGAQETQYF.

The chain employs TRBV18 and TRBJ2-7, with D unclear. The CDR3 sequence is 13 residues long. The germline V gene encodes CDR1 KGHSH and CDR2 LQKENI. Trimming took 2 bases from V and 0 from J, leaving 5 bases between them. The CDR3 here is CASSPSLSYEQYF. DNA for the CDR3: TGTGCCAGCTCACCAAGCCTCTCCTACGAGCAGTACTTC.

The V and J genes are TRBV19 and TRBJ1-2; 7 bases are a match to TRBD1. The CDR3 sequence is 14 residues long. V trimming: 4 bases; J trimming: 5 bases; junction bases outside the gene matches: 7. The V gene's germline CDR1 is LNHDA and CDR2 SQIVND (reference sequence). The CDR3 nucleotides are TGTGCCAGTAGTACTCCGACAGGGACGTATGGCTACACCTTC. As protein: CASSTPTGTYGYTF. Looking up the rest from reference TRBV19 and TRBJ1-2 gives the full variable domain: DGGITQSPKYLFRKEGQNVTLSCEQNLNHDAMYWYRQDPGQGLRLIYYSQIVNDFQKGDIAEGYSVSREKKESFPLTVTSAQKNPTAFYLCASSTPTGTYGYTFGSGTRLTVV.

The chain has TRBV4-1 and TRBJ1-6; the D gene is possibly TRBD1 (6 bases). The CDR3 has 16 residues. CDR1 is MGHRA and CDR2 is YSYEKL in the germline V gene. V was cut by 1 base and J by 9 bases, with 16 bases left in between. The CDR3 reads CASSQGLAGVGSPLHF. DNA for the CDR3: TGCGCCAGCAGCCAAGGTCTGGCAGGGGTGGGTTCACCCCTCCACTTT.

As DNA, the CDR3 is TGTGCCAGCAGCCAGGACGGACTAGACAATGAGCAGTTCTTC. Its translation: CASSQDGLDNEQFF. The J gene is TRBJ2-1, the V gene TRBV11-3; 7 bases map to TRBD2. Looked up from germline, CDR1 is SGHNT and CDR2 is YENEEA. The CDR3 is made up of 14 amino acids. Trimming at V came to 5 bases and at J to 5 bases, leaving 6 bases not matched to a gene.

This chain uses TRBV15 with TRBJ1-5; tentatively, D is TRBD1 (5 bases). Germline V gives CDR1 LNHNV, CDR2 YYDKDF (reference sequence). Trimming cost V 0 bases and J 2 bases, with 17 bases left between them. This CDR3 contains 18 residues. CDR3 sequence (DNA): TGTGCCACCAGCAGAGATTTAAGTCCCCCGGGGGGCAATCAGCCCCAGCATTTT. This translates into CATSRDLSPPGGNQPQHF.

The chain uses TRBV7-9 and TRBJ1-6; weak D call: TRBD1 (5 bases). Trimming took 8 bases from V and 11 from J, leaving 19 bases between them. CDR1 is SEHNR, CDR2 FQNEAQ, per germline (reference sequence). The CDR3 is made up of 14 amino acids. The CDR3: CASSMGQHAAPLHF. The CDR3 coding sequence is TGTGCCAGCTCAATGGGGCAGCATGCGGCACCCCTCCACTTT.

The chain is built from TRBV10-3 and TRBJ2-7; 7 nucleotides match TRBD1. Looked up from germline, CDR1 is ENHRY and CDR2 is SYGVKD. The V and J ends lost 6 bases and 0 bases, in that order; junction bases with no gene match: 2. The CDR3 covers 13 residues. CDR3 in DNA: TGTGCCATCAGGAGGGACAGCTCCTACGAGCAGTACTTC. It yields the protein CAIRRDSSYEQYF.

This clone has only one observation. The chain combines TRBV2 with TRBJ1-5; D may be TRBD1 (6 bases). The CDR3 spans 14 residues. Germline loops: CDR1 SNHLY, CDR2 FYNNEI. Trimming shortened V by 3 bases and J by 4 bases, and 10 bases separated the two germline ends. The CDR3 sequence: CASSEVGGNQPQHF. The CDR3 DNA reads TGTGCCAGCAGTGAGGTAGGGGGAAATCAGCCCCAGCATTTT.

This clone turned up a few times. The chain has TRBV9 and TRBJ2-7, with 9 bases aligning to TRBD2. CDR3 size: 15 residues. The junction had 8 bases not matched to a gene; V was cut back by 0 bases and J by 7 bases. The germline V gene encodes CDR1 SGDLS and CDR2 YYNGEE. The CDR3: CASSVGIAGVWEQYF. As DNA, the CDR3 is TGTGCCAGCAGCGTAGGGATAGCGGGGGTGTGGGAGCAGTACTTC.

Details on this clone: One end of the junction varies from germline; a read error may be responsible. The chain links TRBV7-7 to TRBJ2-3; TRBD1 matches at 8 bases. The CDR3 extends over 15 amino acids. The germline V gene encodes CDR1 SSHAT and CDR2 FNYEAQ (reference sequence). In DNA form, the CDR3 reads TGTGCCAGCAGCCCGGGACCAGGGGGCACGGATACGCAGTATTTT. It specifies CASSPGPGGTDTQYF.

This clone has just one count. The rearrangement links TRBV11-3 to TRBJ1-2, with 11 bases that match TRBD1. The CDR3 runs 16 residues. CDR1 is SGHNT, CDR2 YENEEA, per germline. Unmatched junction bases numbered 10, after V lost 5 bases and J lost 5 bases. In DNA form, the CDR3 reads TGTGCCAGCAGCACCCGGACAGGGGGCCTGATTTATGGCTACACCTTC. This encodes CASSTRTGGLIYGYTF.